This T cell receptor beta chain is from a study of regulatory T cells in long-lasting Graves disease. Investigators prepared the TCR beta libraries by applying iRepertoire HTBI primers and Arm-PCR of CDR3 regions. Each CDR3 protein gets one entry after TCRdb re-called the multiplex PCR reads with MiXCR. The sample yields about 360,000 distinct CDR3 sequences, about 17% seen once. Time point noted: newly diagnosed GD, antithyroid drugs for less than 3 months. Making the TCR library involved RNA that had been extracted from PBMCs. V was trimmed by 7 bases and J by 5 bases, leaving 21 bases between them. The CDR3 loop spans 15 amino acids. Germline CDR1 is SGHRS and CDR2 is YFSETQ. This clonotype was counted many times. These sequences were also reported in another study, on T cells in Graves' hyperthyroidism and ophthalmopathy. Turning to that study: The diagnostic basis comprised clinical symptoms, serum thyroxine and TRAb, thyroid ultrasound and orbital computed tomography.

Here the sequenced sample was peripheral blood mononuclear cells (PBMCs), taken at new diagnosis, from a patient treated with antithyroid drugs. This TCR came from a woman between 18 and 29 years old with Graves disease. The genes are TRBV5-1 and TRBJ1-1; a weak D match, TRBD1 (5 bases). The CDR3 is CASSKEGRVETEAFF. DNA of the CDR3: TGCGCCAGCTCCAAGGAGGGGCGAGTAGAGACTGAAGCTTTCTTT.